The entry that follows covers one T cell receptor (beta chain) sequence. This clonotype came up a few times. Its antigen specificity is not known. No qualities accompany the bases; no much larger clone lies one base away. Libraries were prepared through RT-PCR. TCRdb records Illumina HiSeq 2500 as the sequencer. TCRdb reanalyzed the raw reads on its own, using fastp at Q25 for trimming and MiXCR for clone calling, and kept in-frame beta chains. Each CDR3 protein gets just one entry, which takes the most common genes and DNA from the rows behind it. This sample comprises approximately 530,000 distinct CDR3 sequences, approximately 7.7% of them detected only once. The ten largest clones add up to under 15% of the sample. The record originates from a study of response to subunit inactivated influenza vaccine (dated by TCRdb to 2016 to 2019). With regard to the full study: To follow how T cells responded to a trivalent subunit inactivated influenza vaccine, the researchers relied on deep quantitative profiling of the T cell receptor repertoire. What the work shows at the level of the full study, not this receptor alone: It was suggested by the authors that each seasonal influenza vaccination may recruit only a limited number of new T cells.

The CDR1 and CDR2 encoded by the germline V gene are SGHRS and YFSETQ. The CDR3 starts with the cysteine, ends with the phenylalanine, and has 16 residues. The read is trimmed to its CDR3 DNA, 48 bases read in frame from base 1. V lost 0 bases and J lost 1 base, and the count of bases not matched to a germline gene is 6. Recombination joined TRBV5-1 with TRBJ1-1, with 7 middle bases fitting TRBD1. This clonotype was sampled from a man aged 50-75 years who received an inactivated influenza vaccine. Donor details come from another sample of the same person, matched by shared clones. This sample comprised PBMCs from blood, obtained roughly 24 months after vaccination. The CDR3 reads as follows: CASSLAGWTGNTEAFF. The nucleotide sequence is TGCGCCAGCAGCTTGGCAGGTTGGACAGGGAACACTGAAGCTTTCTTT. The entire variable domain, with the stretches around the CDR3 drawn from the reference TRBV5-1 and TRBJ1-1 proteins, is KAGVTQTPRYLIKTRGQQVTLSCSPISGHRSVSWYQQTPGQGLQFLFEYFSETQRNKGNFPGRFSGRQFSNSRSEMNVSTLELGDSALYLCASSLAGWTGNTEAFFGQGTRLTVV.